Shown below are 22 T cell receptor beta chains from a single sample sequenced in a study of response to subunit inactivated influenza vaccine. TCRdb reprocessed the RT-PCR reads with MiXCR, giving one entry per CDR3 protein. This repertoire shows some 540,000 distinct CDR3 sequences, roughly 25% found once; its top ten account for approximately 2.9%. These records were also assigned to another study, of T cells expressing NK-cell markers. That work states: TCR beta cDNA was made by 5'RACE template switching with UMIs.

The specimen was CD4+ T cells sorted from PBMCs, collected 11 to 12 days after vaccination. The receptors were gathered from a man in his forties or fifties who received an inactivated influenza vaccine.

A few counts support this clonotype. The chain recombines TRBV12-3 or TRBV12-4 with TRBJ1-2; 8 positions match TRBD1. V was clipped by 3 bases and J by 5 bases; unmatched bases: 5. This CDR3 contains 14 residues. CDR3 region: CASSFNQGAYGYTF. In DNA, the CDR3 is TGTGCCAGCAGTTTTAATCAGGGGGCGTATGGCTACACCTTC.

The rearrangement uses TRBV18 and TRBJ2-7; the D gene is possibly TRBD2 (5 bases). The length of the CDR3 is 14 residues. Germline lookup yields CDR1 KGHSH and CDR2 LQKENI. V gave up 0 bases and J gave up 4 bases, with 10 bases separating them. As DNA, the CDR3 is TGTGCCAGCTCACCACCGGCTCGGGGTTACGAGCAGTACTTC. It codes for CASSPPARGYEQYF.

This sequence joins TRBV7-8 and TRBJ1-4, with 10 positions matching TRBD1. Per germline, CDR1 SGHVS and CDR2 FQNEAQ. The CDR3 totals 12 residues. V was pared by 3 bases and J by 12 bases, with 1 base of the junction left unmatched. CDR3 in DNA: TGTGCCAGCAGCTTCGGACAGGGGGAACTGTTTTTT. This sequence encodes CASSFGQGELFF.

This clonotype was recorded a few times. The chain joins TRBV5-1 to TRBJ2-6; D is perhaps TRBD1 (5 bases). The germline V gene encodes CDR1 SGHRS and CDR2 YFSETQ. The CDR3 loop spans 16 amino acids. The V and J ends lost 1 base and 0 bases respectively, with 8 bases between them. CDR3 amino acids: CASSLSGNSGANVLTF. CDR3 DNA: TGCGCCAGCAGCTTGTCAGGGAACTCTGGGGCCAACGTCCTGACTTTC. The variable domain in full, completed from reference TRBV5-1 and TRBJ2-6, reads KAGVTQTPRYLIKTRGQQVTLSCSPISGHRSVSWYQQTPGQGLQFLFEYFSETQRNKGNFPGRFSGRQFSNSRSEMNVSTLELGDSALYLCASSLSGNSGANVLTFGAGSRLTVL.

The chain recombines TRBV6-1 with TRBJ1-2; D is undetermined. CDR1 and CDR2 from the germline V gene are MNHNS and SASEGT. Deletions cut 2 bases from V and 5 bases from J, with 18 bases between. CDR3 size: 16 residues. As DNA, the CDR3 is TGTGCCAGCAGTGAAAGATATAAGAGGACGCCTTATGGCTACACCTTC. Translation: CASSERYKRTPYGYTF.

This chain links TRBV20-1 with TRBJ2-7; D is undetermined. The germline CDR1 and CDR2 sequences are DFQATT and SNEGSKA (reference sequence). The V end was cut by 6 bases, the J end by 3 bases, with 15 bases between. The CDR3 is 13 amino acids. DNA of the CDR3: TGCAGTGCCGCCCCTCGACACCGCTACGAGCAGTACTTC. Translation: CSAAPRHRYEQYF.

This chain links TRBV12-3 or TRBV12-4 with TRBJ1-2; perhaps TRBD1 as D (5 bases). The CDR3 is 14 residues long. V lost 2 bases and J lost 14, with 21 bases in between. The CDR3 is CASSLYGEGTASTF. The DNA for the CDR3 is TGTGCCAGCAGTTTATACGGCGAGGGGACCGCGTCTACCTTC.

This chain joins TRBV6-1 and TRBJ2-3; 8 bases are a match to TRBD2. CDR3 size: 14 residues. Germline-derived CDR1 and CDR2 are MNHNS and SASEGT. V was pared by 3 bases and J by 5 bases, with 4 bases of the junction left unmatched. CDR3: CASSDGGAIDTQYF. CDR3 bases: TGTGCCAGCAGTGACGGGGGGGCCATAGATACGCAGTATTTT.

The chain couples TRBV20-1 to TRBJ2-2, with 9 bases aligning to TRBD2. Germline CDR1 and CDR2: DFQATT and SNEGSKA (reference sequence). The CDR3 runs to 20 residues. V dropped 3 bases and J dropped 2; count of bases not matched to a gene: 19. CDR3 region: CSASAVGGGGAWSNTGELFF. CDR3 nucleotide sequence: TGCAGTGCTAGTGCAGTGGGCGGCGGGGGGGCCTGGTCCAACACCGGGGAGCTGTTTTTT.

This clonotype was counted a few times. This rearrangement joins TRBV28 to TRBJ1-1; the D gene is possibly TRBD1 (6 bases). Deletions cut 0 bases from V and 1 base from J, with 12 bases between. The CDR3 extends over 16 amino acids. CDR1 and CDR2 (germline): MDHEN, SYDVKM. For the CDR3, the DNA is TGTGCCAGCAGTTTATGGGGGGCTTTGCCGAACACTGAAGCTTTCTTT. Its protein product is CASSLWGALPNTEAFF.

For the CDR3, the DNA is TGTGCCAGCAGTGATGTGACTCGCCGGGCCGGGGAGCTGTTTTTT. Its translation: CASSDVTRRAGELFF. This sequence joins TRBV28 and TRBJ2-2; D unresolved. Trimming left V 5 bases short and J 6 bases short, with 16 bases between. This CDR3 is 15 amino acids long. Germline-derived CDR1 and CDR2 are MDHEN and SYDVKM.

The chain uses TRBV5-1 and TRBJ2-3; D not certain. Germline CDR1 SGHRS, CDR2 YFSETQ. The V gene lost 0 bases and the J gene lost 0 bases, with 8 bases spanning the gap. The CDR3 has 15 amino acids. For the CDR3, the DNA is TGCGCCAGCAGCTTGGTACACCAAAGCACAGATACGCAGTATTTT. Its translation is CASSLVHQSTDTQYF.

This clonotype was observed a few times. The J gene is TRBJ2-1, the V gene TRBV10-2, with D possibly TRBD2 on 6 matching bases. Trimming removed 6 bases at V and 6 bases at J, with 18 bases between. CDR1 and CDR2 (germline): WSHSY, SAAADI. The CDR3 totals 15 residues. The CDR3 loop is CASRATVTSTNEQFF. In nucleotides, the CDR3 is TGCGCCAGCAGGGCAACCGTGACTAGTACCAATGAGCAGTTCTTC.

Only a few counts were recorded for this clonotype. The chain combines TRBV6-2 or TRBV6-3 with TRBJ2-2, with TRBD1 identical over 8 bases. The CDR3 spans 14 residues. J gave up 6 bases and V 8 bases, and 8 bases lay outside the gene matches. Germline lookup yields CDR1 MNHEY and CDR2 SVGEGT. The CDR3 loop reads CASEWGTGAGELFF. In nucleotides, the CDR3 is TGTGCCAGCGAATGGGGGACAGGAGCCGGGGAGCTGTTTTTT.

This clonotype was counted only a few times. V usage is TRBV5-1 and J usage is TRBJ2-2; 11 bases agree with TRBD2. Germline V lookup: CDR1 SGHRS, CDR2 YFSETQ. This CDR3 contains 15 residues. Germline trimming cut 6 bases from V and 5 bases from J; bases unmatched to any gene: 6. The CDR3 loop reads CASKETSGITGELFF. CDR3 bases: TGCGCCAGCAAGGAGACTAGCGGGATTACCGGGGAGCTGTTTTTT.

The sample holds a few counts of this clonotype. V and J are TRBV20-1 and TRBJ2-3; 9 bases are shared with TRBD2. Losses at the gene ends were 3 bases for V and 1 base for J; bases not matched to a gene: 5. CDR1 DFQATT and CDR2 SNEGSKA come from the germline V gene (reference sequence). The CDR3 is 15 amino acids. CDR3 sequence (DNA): TGCAGTGCTAGCCCATCTAGCGGGGGCACAGATACGCAGTATTTT. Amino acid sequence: CSASPSSGGTDTQYF.

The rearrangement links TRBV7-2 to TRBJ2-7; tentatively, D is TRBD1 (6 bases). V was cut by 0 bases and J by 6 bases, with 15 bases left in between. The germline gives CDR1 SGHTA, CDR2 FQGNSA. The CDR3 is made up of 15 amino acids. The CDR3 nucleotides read TGTGCCAGCAGCTTAGCGGGGACAATGCTTGGCGAGCAGTACTTC. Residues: CASSLAGTMLGEQYF.

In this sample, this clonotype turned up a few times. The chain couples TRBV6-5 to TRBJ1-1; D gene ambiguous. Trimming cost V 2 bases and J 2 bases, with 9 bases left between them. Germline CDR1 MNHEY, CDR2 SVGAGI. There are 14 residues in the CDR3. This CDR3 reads CASSYGGSNTEAFF. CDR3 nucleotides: TGTGCCAGCAGTTACGGAGGGAGTAACACTGAAGCTTTCTTT.

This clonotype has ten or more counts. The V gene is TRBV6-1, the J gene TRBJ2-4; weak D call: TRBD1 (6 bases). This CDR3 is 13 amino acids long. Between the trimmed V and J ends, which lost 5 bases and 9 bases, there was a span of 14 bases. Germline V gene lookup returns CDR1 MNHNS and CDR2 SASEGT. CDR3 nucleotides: TGTGCCAGCAGTCAAACAGGGTCCGGCATTCAGTACTTC. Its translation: CASSQTGSGIQYF.

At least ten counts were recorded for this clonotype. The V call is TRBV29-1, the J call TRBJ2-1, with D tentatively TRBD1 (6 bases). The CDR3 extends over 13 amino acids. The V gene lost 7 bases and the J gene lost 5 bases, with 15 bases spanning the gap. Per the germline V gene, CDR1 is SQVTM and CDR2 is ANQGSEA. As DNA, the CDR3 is TGCAGCGCCCAACCTGGGACAAACAATGAGCAGTTCTTC. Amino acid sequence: CSAQPGTNNEQFF.

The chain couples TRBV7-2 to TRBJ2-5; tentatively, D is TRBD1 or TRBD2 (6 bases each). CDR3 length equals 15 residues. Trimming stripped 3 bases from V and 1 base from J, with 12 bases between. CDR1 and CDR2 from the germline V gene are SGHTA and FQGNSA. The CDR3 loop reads CASSLRDNSQETQYF. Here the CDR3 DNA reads TGTGCCAGCAGCTTGCGGGACAACAGCCAAGAGACCCAGTACTTC.

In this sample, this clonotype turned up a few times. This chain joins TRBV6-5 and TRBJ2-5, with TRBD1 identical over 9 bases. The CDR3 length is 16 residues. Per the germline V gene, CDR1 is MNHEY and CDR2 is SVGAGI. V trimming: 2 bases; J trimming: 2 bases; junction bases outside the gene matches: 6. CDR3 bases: TGTGCCAGCAGTTACAAAAGGACAGGGGTTCAAGAGACCCAGTACTTC. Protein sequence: CASSYKRTGVQETQYF.